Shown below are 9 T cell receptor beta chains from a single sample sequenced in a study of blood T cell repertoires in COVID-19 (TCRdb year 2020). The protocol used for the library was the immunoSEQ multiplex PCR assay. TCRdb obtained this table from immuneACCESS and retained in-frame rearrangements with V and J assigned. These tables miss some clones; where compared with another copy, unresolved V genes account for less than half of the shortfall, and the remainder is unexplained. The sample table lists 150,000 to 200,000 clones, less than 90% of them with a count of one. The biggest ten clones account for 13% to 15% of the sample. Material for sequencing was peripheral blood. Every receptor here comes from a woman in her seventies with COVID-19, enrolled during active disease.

This CDR3 reads CASRMGGSLPQHF. The CDR3 nucleotides read TGTGCCAGCAGGATGGGGGGAAGCTTGCCCCAGCATTTT. The chain is built from TRBV2 and TRBJ1-5; D possibly corresponds to TRBD1 (5 bases). Germline CDR1 is SNHLY and CDR2 is FYNNEI. This CDR3 has 13 amino acids. V was pared by 6 bases and J by 9 bases, with 15 bases between.

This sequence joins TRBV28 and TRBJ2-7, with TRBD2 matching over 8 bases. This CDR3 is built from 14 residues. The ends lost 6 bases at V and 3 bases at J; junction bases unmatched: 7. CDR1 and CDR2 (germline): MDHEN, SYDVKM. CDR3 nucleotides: TGTGCCAGCAGCCAACCCGGGACTAGCTACGAGCAGTACTTC. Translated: CASSQPGTSYEQYF.

The CDR3 sequence is CASSIRTDGYTF. Written as DNA, the CDR3 is TGTGCCAGTAGTATACGTACTGATGGCTACACCTTC. This sequence joins TRBV19 and TRBJ1-2; D gene uncertain. The CDR3 sequence is 12 residues long. V dropped 2 bases and J dropped 6 bases, with 7 bases sitting between them. Germline V lookup: CDR1 LNHDA, CDR2 SQIVND (reference sequence).

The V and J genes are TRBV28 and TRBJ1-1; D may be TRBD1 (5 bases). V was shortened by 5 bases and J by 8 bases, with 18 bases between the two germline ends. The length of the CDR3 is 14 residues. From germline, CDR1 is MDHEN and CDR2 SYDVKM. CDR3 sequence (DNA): TGTGCCAGCAGTCCTATTGGAGGGGCGTACGAAGCTTTCTTT. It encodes CASSPIGGAYEAFF.

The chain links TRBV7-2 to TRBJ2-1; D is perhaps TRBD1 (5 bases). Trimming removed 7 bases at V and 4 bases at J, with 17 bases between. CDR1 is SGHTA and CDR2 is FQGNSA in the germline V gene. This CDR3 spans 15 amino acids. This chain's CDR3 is CASIPRAGRYNEQFF. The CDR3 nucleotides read TGTGCCAGCATCCCCAGGGCAGGGCGGTACAATGAGCAGTTCTTC.

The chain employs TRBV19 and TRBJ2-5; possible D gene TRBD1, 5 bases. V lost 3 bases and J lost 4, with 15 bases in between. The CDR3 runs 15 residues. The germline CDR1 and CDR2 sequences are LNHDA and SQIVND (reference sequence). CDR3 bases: TGTGCCAGTAGTATGGGGTCAGGGTTTAGAGAGACCCAGTACTTC. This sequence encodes CASSMGSGFRETQYF.

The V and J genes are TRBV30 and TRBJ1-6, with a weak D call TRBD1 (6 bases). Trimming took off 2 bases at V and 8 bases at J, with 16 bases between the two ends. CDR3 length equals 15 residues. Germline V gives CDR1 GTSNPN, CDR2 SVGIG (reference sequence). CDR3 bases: TGTGCCTGGAGTTCGCGGGGGCCCTTGGATTCACCCCTCCACTTT. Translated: CAWSSRGPLDSPLHF.

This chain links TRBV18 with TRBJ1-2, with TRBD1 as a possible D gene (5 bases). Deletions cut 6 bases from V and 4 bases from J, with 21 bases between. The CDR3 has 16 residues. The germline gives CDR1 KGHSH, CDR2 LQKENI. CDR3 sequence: CASSAGSGPGGYGYTF. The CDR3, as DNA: TGTGCCAGCTCTGCGGGCAGTGGCCCCGGGGGCTATGGCTACACCTTC.

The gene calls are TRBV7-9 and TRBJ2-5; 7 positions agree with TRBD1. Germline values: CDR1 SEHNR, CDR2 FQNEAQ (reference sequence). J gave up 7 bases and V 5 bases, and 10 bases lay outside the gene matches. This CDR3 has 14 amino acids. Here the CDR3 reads CASSEGAGLRTQYF. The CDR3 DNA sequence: TGTGCCAGCAGCGAGGGGGCCGGTCTAAGGACCCAGTACTTC.